Shown below are 8 T cell receptor beta chains from a single sample sequenced in a study of control samples from healthy donors and cancer patients. This table comes from immunoSEQ multiplex PCR, and its TCRdb copy is limited to in-frame clones, with some not included. The sample has more than 110,000 clones, approximately 91% seen once. The sample was blood. These TCRs come from a woman between 25 and 40 years old in good health.

This rearrangement joins TRBV6-5 to TRBJ1-2, with unresolved D. Germline CDR1 and CDR2: MNHEY and SVGAGI. V was trimmed by 6 bases and J by 2 bases, leaving 13 bases between them. This CDR3 is 14 amino acids long. CDR3 loop: CASSFNAFNYGYTF. The CDR3 DNA sequence: TGTGCCAGCAGCTTCAACGCATTCAACTATGGCTACACCTTC.

This chain joins TRBV2 and TRBJ2-1; no clear D. The CDR3 runs to 11 residues. Germline CDR1 reads SNHLY; CDR2 reads FYNNEI. Trimming pared 4 bases from V and 10 bases from J, leaving 8 bases between. CDR3 protein: CASSGTWEQFF. The CDR3 DNA reads TGTGCCAGCAGTGGCACTTGGGAGCAGTTCTTC.

In DNA form, the CDR3 reads TGTGCCAGCAGTGGCGGGGGGGCTCAAGACTACAATGAGCAGTTCTTC. Translation gives CASSGGGAQDYNEQFF. The rearrangement links TRBV6-4 to TRBJ2-1; TRBD2 agrees at 9 bases. This CDR3 region has 16 residues. Per germline, CDR1 MRHNA and CDR2 SNTAGT. The trim removed 4 bases at V and 3 bases at J, leaving 7 bases unmatched.

In its sample, this clone was seen once. V is TRBV6-1 and J is TRBJ1-2; 7 bases fit TRBD1. V shed 2 bases, J shed 2 bases, and the junction held 11 bases outside the gene matches. In germline, CDR1 is MNHNS, CDR2 SASEGT. The CDR3 extends over 17 amino acids. The CDR3 here is CASSEPRRGTVNYGYTF. CDR3 in DNA: TGTGCCAGCAGTGAACCGCGCCGAGGGACAGTCAACTATGGCTACACCTTC.

This clone came up once. This CDR3 is also generated by other DNA sequences in the sample. The gene calls are TRBV5-1 and TRBJ2-3; no clear D. Germline CDR1 SGHRS, CDR2 YFSETQ. This CDR3 region has 15 residues. Trimming pared 0 bases from V and 0 bases from J, leaving 8 bases between. The CDR3 protein is CASSLVAVSTDTQYF. CDR3 DNA sequence: TGCGCCAGCAGCTTGGTCGCTGTTAGCACAGATACGCAGTATTTT. Full variable domain (outside the CDR3, taken from reference TRBV5-1 and TRBJ2-3): KAGVTQTPRYLIKTRGQQVTLSCSPISGHRSVSWYQQTPGQGLQFLFEYFSETQRNKGNFPGRFSGRQFSNSRSEMNVSTLELGDSALYLCASSLVAVSTDTQYFGPGTRLTVL.

This chain connects TRBV29-1 to TRBJ1-2; 8 bases align to TRBD1. Germline V gene lookup returns CDR1 SQVTM and CDR2 ANQGSEA. CDR3 length: 13 amino acids. Trimming at V came to 1 base and at J to 5 bases, leaving 3 bases not matched to a gene. This CDR3 is CSVEGQGAYGYTF. CDR3 coding DNA: TGCAGCGTTGAAGGGCAGGGGGCTTATGGCTACACCTTC.

CDR3 sequence: CATSREDGGGYGYTF. The CDR3 coding sequence is TGTGCCACCAGCAGAGAGGACGGGGGGGGCTATGGCTACACCTTC. The chain joins TRBV15 to TRBJ1-2; a weak D match, TRBD1 (5 bases). CDR1 is LNHNV and CDR2 is YYDKDF in the germline V gene (reference sequence). V dropped 0 bases and J dropped 4 bases, with 12 bases sitting between them. The length of the CDR3 is 15 residues.

The chain is built from TRBV3-1 (or the pseudogene TRBV3-2) and TRBJ2-7, with unresolved D. The CDR3 totals 15 residues. Trimming left V 1 base short and J 0 bases short, with 10 bases between. Germline V lookup: CDR1 LGHDT, CDR2 YNNKEL (reference sequence). The CDR3, as DNA: TGTGCCAGCAGCCAAGCTTTGGGCAGCTCCTACGAGCAGTACTTC. It codes for CASSQALGSSYEQYF.